One sample yielded the 8 T cell receptor beta chains listed below, sequenced in a study of T cell responses to AZD1222 COVID-19 vaccine. The data were produced by immunoSEQ multiplex PCR, yet TCRdb's version contains in-frame clones alone and is incomplete. In the table there are approximately 210,000 clones, roughly 90% of which are singletons. The source material was peripheral blood, sampled 28 days after the second AZD1222 dose. The source of these receptors is an adult who received the AZD1222 COVID-19 vaccine.

The chain links TRBV6-6 to TRBJ2-1; TRBD1 is a possible D gene (6 bases). V was clipped by 3 bases and J by 1 base, with 10 bases between them. This CDR3 has 15 residues. Germline CDR1 and CDR2: MNHNY and SVGAGI (reference sequence). CDR3 loop: CASSYTGTSYNEQFF. As DNA, the CDR3 is TGTGCCAGCAGTTATACAGGGACGTCCTACAATGAGCAGTTCTTC.

This chain connects TRBV7-6 to TRBJ1-3; maybe TRBD1 (6 bases). This CDR3 is 19 amino acids long. Germline V lookup: CDR1 SGHVS, CDR2 FNYEAQ. V was trimmed by 4 bases and J by 1 base, leaving 23 bases between them. Here the CDR3 reads CASSWGTSSSKGSGNTIYF. CDR3 DNA sequence: TGTGCCAGCAGCTGGGGGACATCATCCTCAAAAGGGTCTGGAAACACCATATATTTT.

The chain has TRBV7-2 and TRBJ2-1, with D possibly TRBD2 on 6 matching bases. V was shortened by 3 bases and J by 5 bases, with 14 bases between the two germline ends. The CDR3 runs to 15 residues. Germline lookup yields CDR1 SGHTA and CDR2 FQGNSA. In DNA, the CDR3 is TGTGCCAGCAGCTTGGCCGGGAGTACAAACAATGAGCAGTTCTTC. Its protein product is CASSLAGSTNNEQFF.

The chain is built from TRBV7-9 and TRBJ2-3; D is possibly TRBD2 (6 bases). The CDR3 spans 16 residues. Looked up from germline, CDR1 is SEHNR and CDR2 is FQNEAQ (reference sequence). V gave up 5 bases and J gave up 4 bases, with 19 bases separating them. The CDR3 spells CASSANREYGADTQYF. DNA for the CDR3: TGTGCCAGCAGCGCAAATCGGGAGTACGGGGCAGATACGCAGTATTTT.

CDR3 nucleotides: TGTGCCAGTGGCGGGACCCATAGAACAACTAATGAAAAACTGTTTTTT. Its protein product is CASGGTHRTTNEKLFF. This sequence joins TRBV28 and TRBJ1-4; D possibly corresponds to TRBD1 (5 bases). Trimming shortened V by 9 bases and J by 0 bases, and 17 bases separated the two germline ends. The CDR3 is 16 residues long. Germline CDR1 is MDHEN and CDR2 is SYDVKM.

This clone was counted once. The rearrangement uses TRBV5-1 and TRBJ1-2, with D unresolved. The CDR3 is 15 residues long. Germline CDR1 reads SGHRS; CDR2 reads YFSETQ. The V and J ends lost 0 bases and 6 bases respectively, with 15 bases between them. The CDR3 DNA is TGCGCCAGCAGCTTGGCCCCTTCTGGGGTGGATGGCTACACCTTC. This gives the protein CASSLAPSGVDGYTF.

The chain uses TRBV30 and TRBJ1-3; TRBD1 is a possible D gene (5 bases). Germline lookup yields CDR1 GTSNPN and CDR2 SVGIG (reference sequence). Trimming removed 2 bases at V and 0 bases at J, with 11 bases between. CDR3 length equals 15 residues. This CDR3 reads CAWSRRGSSGNTIYF. The CDR3 DNA is TGTGCCTGGAGTAGGAGGGGTAGCTCTGGAAACACCATATATTTT.

The chain carries TRBV28 and TRBJ1-3; no definite D call. Trimming removed 3 bases at V and 0 bases at J, with 12 bases between. This CDR3 comprises 16 residues. Germline lookup yields CDR1 MDHEN and CDR2 SYDVKM. The CDR3: CASSFPSRSSGNTIYF. The CDR3 DNA is TGTGCCAGCAGTTTCCCTTCACGAAGCTCTGGAAACACCATATATTTT.